This TCR beta chain stems from a study of post-analysis software for immune sequencing data. As for the study in general: There were relapsing-remitting, secondary progressive and progressive-relapsing multiple sclerosis among the disease courses included. Study results and limitations: Controls showed lower frequencies than patients for several TRBV segments, and TRBV5-6, TRBV5-1 and TRBV20-1 were among these. Strong co-clustering by F measure linked samples that shared a preparation batch. Compared with controls, patients showed significantly lower normalized Chao1 diversity.

This clonotype has more than one count but fewer than ten. What it recognizes is unknown. Unique-molecular-identifier-tagged TCR beta cDNA libraries were used. Input of roughly 0.95 to 10 million T cells yielded approximately 500,000 cDNA molecules. TCRdb reprocessed the PCR reads via MiXCR and lists one record per CDR3 protein. The sample lists about 540,000 distinct CDR3 sequences, approximately 31% occurring once. The CDR3 contains 14 residues. Deletions cut 6 bases from V and 3 bases from J, with 14 bases between. From germline, CDR1 is MNHEY and CDR2 SVGAGI. The V call is TRBV6-5, the J call TRBJ1-2; D not resolved. The TCR sequence derives from a girl younger than 18 with multiple sclerosis. The sample taken for sequencing was blood. The CDR3 bases are TGTGCCAGCAGCCGCCTGAGGACGGACTATGGCTACACCTTC. Translating gives CASSRLRTDYGYTF.